One and the same sample provided the 19 T cell receptor beta chains below, sequenced in a study of response to subunit inactivated influenza vaccine. TCRdb reprocessed the RT-PCR reads with MiXCR, giving one entry per CDR3 protein. The table has hundreds of thousands of distinct CDR3 sequences, more than 15% seen once. Specimen: PBMCs from blood, collected approximately 13 days after vaccination. These TCRs come from a man between 50 and 59 years old who received an inactivated influenza vaccine.

The chain is built from TRBV7-9 and TRBJ1-2; the D is unclear. The CDR3 is made up of 14 amino acids. V dropped 5 bases and J dropped 5 bases, with 15 bases sitting between them. CDR1 is SEHNR and CDR2 is FQNEAQ in the germline V gene (reference sequence). The CDR3 is CASSPPAEPYGYTF. DNA of the CDR3: TGTGCCAGCAGCCCCCCGGCAGAACCTTATGGCTACACCTTC.

This chain links TRBV6-2 or TRBV6-3 with TRBJ2-5, with TRBD2 as a possible D gene (5 bases). CDR3 length equals 14 residues. CDR1 and CDR2 from the germline V gene are MNHEY and SVGEGT. V lost 0 bases and J lost 7, with 12 bases in between. The CDR3 nucleotides read TGTGCCAGCAGTTACTCACCCGCCGCGGGGACCCAGTACTTC. Its translation: CASSYSPAAGTQYF.

The V call is TRBV20-1, the J call TRBJ2-1; 13 bases are a match to TRBD2. Germline-derived CDR1 and CDR2 are DFQATT and SNEGSKA (reference sequence). Trimming removed 3 bases from V and 7 bases from J; junction bases left unmatched: 9. This CDR3 contains 16 residues. CDR3 residues: CSARGRTSGGENEQFF. The CDR3 DNA sequence: TGCAGTGCTAGGGGTCGGACTAGCGGGGGCGAGAATGAGCAGTTCTTC.

This clonotype was counted only a few times. V and J are TRBV24-1 and TRBJ2-2, with TRBD1 identical over 12 bases. Germline trimming cut 3 bases from V and 4 bases from J; bases unmatched to any gene: 2. Germline values: CDR1 KGHDR, CDR2 SFDVKD. The CDR3 is made up of 16 amino acids. In nucleotides, the CDR3 is TGTGCCACCAGTGATCCGGGACAGGGGGCCACCGGGGAGCTGTTTTTT. Translated, it gives CATSDPGQGATGELFF.

The rearrangement links TRBV30 to TRBJ2-1, with D perhaps TRBD1 or TRBD2 (5 bases each). Germline V gives CDR1 GTSNPN, CDR2 SVGIG (reference sequence). The CDR3 spans 13 residues. The V and J ends lost 5 bases and 9 bases respectively, with 17 bases between them. DNA for the CDR3: TGTGCCTGGCGCTGGGGGTACGAGGGTGAGCAGTTCTTC. Translation: CAWRWGYEGEQFF.

The gene calls are TRBV3-1 and TRBJ2-3, with 10 bases matching TRBD2. The CDR3 is made up of 16 amino acids. V shed 4 bases, J shed 7 bases, and the junction held 11 bases outside the gene matches. In germline, CDR1 is LGHDT, CDR2 YNNKEL (reference sequence). The CDR3 DNA reads as TGTGCCAGCAGCCGGTCAACTAGCGGGGTCGACAATACGCAGTATTTT. Protein product: CASSRSTSGVDNTQYF.

This rearrangement joins TRBV3-1 to TRBJ2-7; 13 nucleotides line up with TRBD2. Germline V gene data show CDR1 as LGHDT and CDR2 as YNNKEL (reference sequence). The CDR3 runs 14 residues. V trimming: 4 bases; J trimming: 5 bases; junction bases outside the gene matches: 2. CDR3 sequence reads: CASSRGLAGDEQYF. CDR3 in DNA: TGTGCCAGCAGCCGAGGACTAGCGGGAGACGAGCAGTACTTC.

This clonotype turned up a few times. V usage is TRBV5-1 and J usage is TRBJ1-1; TRBD1 aligns across 7 bases. The germline gives CDR1 SGHRS, CDR2 YFSETQ. The CDR3 covers 13 residues. J was trimmed by 8 bases and V by 0 bases; bases with no gene match: 4. The CDR3 DNA reads TGCGCCAGCAGCTTGGCCGGGACAGCCGAAGCTTTCTTT. This sequence encodes CASSLAGTAEAFF.

The chain has TRBV30 and TRBJ2-2; the D gene is possibly TRBD2 (6 bases). The CDR3 is 17 residues long. V lost 0 bases, J lost 5 bases, and 19 bases lay in between. CDR1 is GTSNPN and CDR2 is SVGIG in the germline V gene (reference sequence). CDR3 residues: CAWSVFFGLARTGELFF. Here the CDR3 DNA reads TGTGCCTGGAGTGTTTTCTTCGGCCTAGCGCGTACCGGGGAGCTGTTTTTT.

This clonotype was detected a few times. The V gene is TRBV6-2 or TRBV6-3, the J gene TRBJ2-7; D gene uncertain. The CDR3 is 15 residues long. V was clipped by 3 bases and J by 2 bases, with 14 bases between them. Germline loops: CDR1 MNHEY, CDR2 SVGEGT. The CDR3 DNA reads TGTGCCAGCAGTTATAGGGCAGGCCCGGCCTACGAGCAGTACTTC. As protein: CASSYRAGPAYEQYF.

The chain combines TRBV29-1 with TRBJ2-2, with unresolved D. CDR1 is SQVTM and CDR2 is ANQGSEA in the germline V gene. CDR3 length: 14 amino acids. Trimming took off 5 bases at V and 0 bases at J, with 10 bases between the two ends. CDR3 residues: CSVPGRTNTGELFF. CDR3 coding DNA: TGCAGCGTTCCGGGCCGTACGAACACCGGGGAGCTGTTTTTT.

The V and J genes are TRBV29-1 and TRBJ2-1; TRBD1 or TRBD2 may be the D gene (5 bases each). V lost 6 bases and J 7 bases, leaving 13 bases between the germline ends. Germline loops: CDR1 SQVTM, CDR2 ANQGSEA. The CDR3 extends over 12 amino acids. In DNA form, the CDR3 reads TGCAGCGTCCTGGGGGAATCTAATGAGCAGTTCTTC. This translates into CSVLGESNEQFF.

This chain's CDR3 is CASKVQGGSYEQYF. Written as DNA, the CDR3 is TGTGCCAGTAAAGTCCAGGGCGGGAGCTACGAGCAGTACTTC. This chain connects TRBV19 to TRBJ2-7; 7 nucleotides match TRBD2. The CDR3 is made up of 14 amino acids. Germline assignment: CDR1 LNHDA and CDR2 SQIVND (reference sequence). After removal of 7 bases from V and 3 bases from J, the junction contained 9 bases not matched to a gene.

The chain recombines TRBV19 with TRBJ2-7, with D unresolved. V was trimmed by 3 bases and J by 2 bases, leaving 11 bases between them. The germline V gene encodes CDR1 LNHDA and CDR2 SQIVND (reference sequence). The length of the CDR3 is 14 residues. CDR3 coding DNA: TGTGCCAGTAGTATTGGCGGCAGAACCTACGAGCAGTACTTC. Amino acid sequence: CASSIGGRTYEQYF.

This clonotype came up a few times. The V and J genes are TRBV7-8 and TRBJ2-2; unclear D gene. V was pared by 2 bases and J by 5 bases, with 6 bases between. The CDR3 is 13 residues long. Germline values: CDR1 SGHVS, CDR2 FQNEAQ. CDR3 DNA: TGTGCCAGCAGCTTAACACATACCGGGGAGCTGTTTTTT. As protein: CASSLTHTGELFF.

The V gene is TRBV24-1, the J gene TRBJ2-7, with 13 positions matching TRBD2. The CDR3 has 17 residues. The V segment lost 1 base and the J segment 5 bases; nucleotides outside the gene matches: 7. Germline values: CDR1 KGHDR, CDR2 SFDVKD. This CDR3 is CATSDFGLAGVRHEQYF. DNA of the CDR3: TGTGCCACCAGTGATTTCGGACTAGCGGGAGTGAGGCACGAGCAGTACTTC.

This clonotype was observed a handful of times. V gene TRBV24-1 combines with J gene TRBJ2-5; 7 bases agree with TRBD1. The J segment lost 7 bases and the V segment lost 6 bases, leaving 10 bases of the junction unmatched. The CDR3 has 14 residues. The germline V gene encodes CDR1 KGHDR and CDR2 SFDVKD. The DNA for the CDR3 is TGTGCCACCAGTCCGGGACAGCCACCCGGGACCCAGTACTTC. Its translation: CATSPGQPPGTQYF.

This clonotype showed up just a few times. The rearrangement joins TRBV12-3 or TRBV12-4 to TRBJ1-4; 8 nucleotides agree with TRBD1. V lost 2 bases and J lost 6; bases outside the gene matches: 5. This CDR3 comprises 15 residues. The CDR3 bases are TGTGCCAGCAGTTTATCTGGGACAGGTTATGAAAAACTGTTTTTT. This encodes CASSLSGTGYEKLFF.

This clonotype was detected many times. The chain is built from TRBV20-1 and TRBJ2-3, with 15 positions matching TRBD2. V was pared by 6 bases and J by 3 bases, with 13 bases of the junction left unmatched. The germline gives CDR1 DFQATT, CDR2 SNEGSKA (reference sequence). This CDR3 spans 18 amino acids. CDR3 sequence: CSADGLAGGPGGTDTQYF. The CDR3 DNA sequence: TGCAGTGCGGACGGACTAGCGGGAGGGCCGGGGGGGACAGATACGCAGTATTTT.